The present entry profiles one TCR beta chain with its context. The data originate from a study of blood T cell repertoires in COVID-19. The wider study: Collection of acute and convalescent COVID-19 samples took place in the United States, Italy and Spain. The analysed material was cDNA or gDNA that came from T cells, B-cell-depleted T cells, or PBMCs.

V was pared by 8 bases and J by 8 bases, with 17 bases of the junction left unmatched. Per germline, CDR1 WNHNN and CDR2 SYGVQD (reference sequence). The CDR3 runs 17 residues. Sequencing was performed with immunoSEQ multiplex PCR; in TCRdb, only in-frame clones are kept and a portion is missing. Among about 270,000 clones listed, around 93% were seen once. The specimen was PBMCs or T cells enriched from blood (not recorded which). This receptor was identified in a man aged 35-49 years who had been exposed to COVID-19. The gene calls are TRBV10-1 and TRBJ1-4, with 10 bases lining up with TRBD1. CDR3: CASFSGQGTRVGEKLFF. CDR3 in DNA: TGCGCCAGCTTCTCGGGACAGGGGACCCGGGTGGGCGAAAAACTGTTTTTT.